These T cell receptor beta chains were read from a single sample in a study of cytomegalovirus exposure and HLA in healthy donors. Data came from immunoSEQ multiplex PCR; TCRdb stores just in-frame clones and leaves some out. The sample carries approximately 110,000 clones, around 67% recorded once. The material sequenced was PBMCs. Receptor source: a man in his sixties in good health and CMV-seropositive. The CDR3 runs from the conserved cysteine through the conserved F or W. A D gene is named only where the DNA matches it firmly. Some rows have no size entry. The others give once, few or many, or a class for an expanded clone.

>TRBV5-1|TRBJ2-1|TRBD2|-
CASSLAVERGGSYNEQFF
TGCGCCAGCAGCTTGGCGGTAGAGCGGGGGGGGTCCTACAATGAGCAGTTCTTC
>TRBV4-1|TRBJ1-2|-|-
CASSQDSYGYTF
TGCGCCAGCAGCCAAGACAGCTATGGCTACACCTTC
>TRBV28|TRBJ2-4|-|few
CASHSFFPRNIENIQYF
TGTGCCAGCCATAGCTTCTTTCCACGGAATATTGAGAACATTCAGTACTTC
>TRBV4-1|TRBJ2-3|-|-
CASSPVQGSRTDTQYF
TGCGCCAGCAGCCCCGTACAGGGTAGTAGGACAGATACGCAGTATTTT
>TRBV10-1|TRBJ2-3|TRBD2|few
CASSATSGGTDTQYF
TGCGCCAGCAGTGCAACTAGCGGGGGAACAGATACGCAGTATTTT
>TRBV2|TRBJ2-3|-|-
CASSGTNTDTQYF
TGTGCCAGCAGTGGGACTAACACAGATACGCAGTATTTT
>TRBV6-1|TRBJ2-5|TRBD2|-
CASSILAAGSETQYF
TGTGCCAGCAGTATACTAGCGGCCGGGTCCGAGACCCAGTACTTC
>TRBV4-1|TRBJ2-3|TRBD2|-
CASSFLAGFTDTQCF
TGCGCCAGCAGCTTTCTAGCGGGATTCACAGATACGCAGTGTTTT
>TRBV6-6|TRBJ1-1|TRBD1|-
CASTDPGGTSFEAFF
TGTGCCAGCACCGATCCAGGGGGCACCTCTTTTGAAGCTTTCTTT
>TRBV6-5|TRBJ1-5|-|-
CASSYWQGNQPQHF
TGTGCCAGCAGTTATTGGCAAGGCAATCAGCCCCAGCATTTT
>TRBV2|TRBJ2-7|-|-
CASSEALARGEQYF
TGTGCCAGCAGTGAAGCTTTGGCCCGCGGGGAGCAGTACTTC
>TRBV7-2|TRBJ2-2|-|once
CASSFGGAGTGELFF
TGTGCCAGCAGCTTTGGAGGGGCGGGCACCGGGGAGCTGTTTTTT
>TRBV19|TRBJ1-6|TRBD1|-
CASSIAALGTGNSPLHF
TGTGCCAGTAGTATAGCAGCCCTCGGGACAGGGAATTCACCCCTCCACTTT
>TRBV6-1|TRBJ2-7|TRBD2|few
CASSSSGGLTYEQYF
TGTGCCAGCAGCAGTAGCGGGGGCCTTACCTACGAGCAGTACTTC
>TRBV5-1|TRBJ2-6|TRBD1|few
CASSSDRVPSGANVLTF
TGCGCCAGCAGCTCGGACAGGGTTCCCTCTGGGGCCAACGTCTTGACTTTC
>TRBV18|TRBJ1-1|-|-
CASSPSGFGTEAFF
TGTGCCAGCTCCCCTTCAGGGTTTGGCACTGAAGCTTTCTTT
>TRBV27|TRBJ1-6|-|-
CASSFGGSSPLHF
TGTGCCAGCAGCTTCGGGGGAAGTTCACCCCTCCACTTT
>TRBV9|TRBJ2-5|TRBD1|-
CASSPGQVIETQYF
TGTGCCAGCAGCCCCGGACAGGTTATAGAGACCCAGTACTTC
>TRBV2|TRBJ2-5|TRBD2|-
CASGRVETQYF
TGTGCCAGCGGGAGGGTCGAGACCCAGTACTTC
>TRBV7-9|TRBJ2-5|-|many
CASSPRTPEETQYF
TGTGCCAGCAGCCCCCGGACACCCGAAGAGACCCAGTACTTC
>TRBV28|TRBJ2-7|TRBD1|-
CASSLMGQGFYEQYF
TGTGCCAGCAGTTTAATGGGACAGGGCTTCTACGAGCAGTACTTC
>TRBV15|TRBJ2-7|-|-
CATSRRWPGEDEQYF
TGTGCCACCAGCAGGCGGTGGCCCGGTGAGGACGAGCAGTACTTC
>TRBV4-1|TRBJ1-6|-|-
CASSQVSVQSNSPLHF
TGCGCCAGCAGCCAAGTGTCAGTCCAAAGTAATTCACCCCTCCACTTT
>TRBV5-4|TRBJ1-4|-|-
CASSQQGGNEKLFF
TGTGCCAGCAGCCAACAGGGAGGGAATGAAAAACTGTTTTTT
>TRBV10-1|TRBJ1-1|TRBD1|few
CASSRDSATEAFF
TGCGCCAGCAGTAGGGACAGTGCCACTGAAGCTTTCTTT
>TRBV5-1|TRBJ2-5|-|-
CASSLERGTETQYF
TGCGCCAGCAGCTTGGAACGGGGGACGGAGACCCAGTACTTC
>TRBV2|TRBJ1-1|TRBD1|-
CASSGDRAMNTEAFF
TGTGCCAGCAGTGGGGACAGGGCAATGAACACTGAAGCTTTCTTT
>TRBV7-2|TRBJ1-2|-|-
CASSLGHSYGYTF
TGTGCCAGCAGCTTAGGGCACAGCTATGGCTACACCTTC
>TRBV28|TRBJ2-1|TRBD1|-
CASTPSSRGRGNEQFF
TGTGCCAGCACCCCCTCCTCGAGGGGGCGCGGAAATGAGCAGTTCTTC
>TRBV5-8|TRBJ2-5|-|-
CASSLSSIEETQYF
TGTGCCAGCAGCTTGAGTAGCATTGAAGAGACCCAGTACTTC
>TRBV5-1|TRBJ1-4|-|-
CASSQQGPNEKLFF
TGCGCCAGCAGCCAACAGGGCCCTAATGAAAAACTGTTTTTT
>TRBV19|TRBJ1-5|-|-
CASSIGSVSLKRQHF
TGTGCCAGTAGTATAGGAAGCGTCTCCCTTAAAAGGCAGCATTTT
>TRBV30|TRBJ2-7|TRBD1|-
CAWSEGQGAQEQYF
TGTGCCTGGAGTGAAGGACAGGGGGCTCAGGAGCAGTACTTC
>TRBV15|TRBJ1-1|-|-
CATSRLEQGGTEAFF
TGTGCCACCAGCAGATTGGAACAGGGAGGGACTGAAGCTTTCTTT
>TRBV5-1|TRBJ2-2|TRBD1|-
CASRSGTGSTGELFF
TGCGCCAGCAGATCAGGGACAGGGAGTACCGGGGAGCTGTTTTTT
>TRBV18|TRBJ1-1|-|-
CASSPRSLGEENTEAFF
TGTGCCAGCTCACCACGGAGTCTAGGGGAGGAGAACACTGAAGCTTTCTTT
>TRBV29-1|TRBJ2-1|TRBD1|-
CSASGGDRGPDEQFF
TGCAGCGCTTCCGGGGGGGACAGGGGGCCCGATGAGCAGTTCTTC
>TRBV5-1|TRBJ1-1|-|few
CASSLGSGNTEAFF
TGCGCCAGCAGCTTGGGATCGGGGAACACTGAAGCTTTCTTT
>TRBV4-1|TRBJ2-7|-|-
CASSHPSRGYEQYF
TGCGCCAGCAGCCATCCAAGCCGGGGGTACGAGCAGTACTTC
>TRBV29-1|TRBJ2-7|-|-
CSVEQGSDYEQYF
TGCAGCGTTGAACAGGGTTCTGACTACGAGCAGTACTTC
>TRBV9|TRBJ2-1|TRBD2|-
CASSAQSGGRGEQFF
TGTGCCAGCAGCGCTCAGAGCGGGGGGCGGGGTGAGCAGTTCTTC
>TRBV10-3|TRBJ2-7|TRBD1|-
CAISPGQGTHEQYF
TGTGCCATCAGTCCGGGACAGGGGACTCACGAGCAGTACTTC
>TRBV5-1|TRBJ1-2|-|once
CASSSAQDNYGYTF
TGCGCCAGCAGCTCCGCCCAGGATAACTATGGCTACACCTTC
>TRBV9|TRBJ1-2|-|-
CASRRETGVGNYGYTF
TGTGCCAGCAGACGAGAGACCGGGGTTGGTAACTATGGCTACACCTTC
>TRBV30|TRBJ2-7|-|-
CAWSLGQLGAIYEQYF
TGTGCCTGGAGCCTAGGACAGTTGGGGGCAATCTACGAGCAGTACTTC
>TRBV9|TRBJ1-1|-|-
CASSVGEGLGAFF
TGTGCCAGCAGCGTTGGGGAGGGTCTAGGGGCTTTCTTT
>TRBV18|TRBJ2-2|TRBD2|-
CASSPRSAGALTGELFF
TGTGCCAGCTCACCACGGTCAGCGGGGGCCCTCACCGGGGAGCTGTTTTTT
>TRBV11-2|TRBJ1-2|-|-
CASSLVFTANYGYTF
TGTGCCAGCAGCTTAGTATTTACAGCCAACTATGGCTACACCTTC
>TRBV30|TRBJ1-1|TRBD1|-
CAWRAGGVAEAFF
TGTGCCTGGAGAGCAGGGGGCGTCGCTGAAGCTTTCTTT
>TRBV5-1|TRBJ1-6|TRBD1|-
CASSLAGRDRVTSPLHF
TGCGCCAGCAGCTTGGCGGGGAGGGACAGGGTGACCTCACCCCTCCACTTT
>TRBV19|TRBJ2-1|TRBD2|-
CASISTRGGLEQFF
TGTGCCAGCATAAGTACTCGCGGGGGACTTGAGCAGTTCTTC
>TRBV6-4|TRBJ1-6|-|-
CASSDYGGNSPLHF
TGTGCCAGCAGTGATTACGGGGGAAATTCACCCCTCCACTTT
>TRBV5-1|TRBJ1-3|-|-
CASSLISGNTIYF
TGCGCCAGCAGCTTAATATCTGGAAACACCATATATTTT